A single sample gave rise to the 17 T cell receptor beta chains below, sequenced in a study of CD8+ T cells in alopecia areata. Following extraction, RNA underwent reverse transcription to cDNA, which served as the sequencing template. Libraries were prepared by immunoSEQ multiplex PCR; TCRdb keeps only in-frame clonotypes and omits some of them. The sample consists of about 210,000 clones, less than 75% of them appearing once. Treatment meaning: oral pan-JAK inhibitor, 5-10 mg twice daily. Sequencing used CD4+ T cells sorted from blood, obtained at week 4, from a patient treated with tofacitinib. The receptors derive from a human donor with alopecia areata.

Here the CDR3 reads CAWSPQGLARETQYF. Here the CDR3 DNA reads TGTGCCTGGAGTCCCCAGGGGTTAGCGAGGGAGACCCAGTACTTC. The V gene is TRBV30, the J gene TRBJ2-5; D might be TRBD1 (6 bases). Germline values: CDR1 GTSNPN, CDR2 SVGIG (reference sequence). This CDR3 region has 15 residues. V lost 2 bases and J lost 5, with 18 bases in between.

The chain is built from TRBV2 and TRBJ1-5, with D unclear. Trimming shortened V by 1 base and J by 2 bases, and 9 bases separated the two germline ends. From germline, CDR1 is SNHLY and CDR2 FYNNEI. The CDR3 contains 15 residues. Written as DNA, the CDR3 is TGTGCCAGCAGTGAAGTGGTGAGGGGCAATCAGCCCCAGCATTTT. The encoded protein is CASSEVVRGNQPQHF.

The chain recombines TRBV27 with TRBJ1-2; TRBD1 matches at 7 bases. This CDR3 contains 13 residues. V shed 6 bases, J shed 7 bases, and the junction held 8 bases outside the gene matches. Germline values: CDR1 MNHEY, CDR2 SMNVEV (reference sequence). The CDR3 loop reads CASRYTGAAGYTF. CDR3 coding DNA: TGTGCCAGCAGGTATACAGGGGCGGCTGGCTACACCTTC.

The CDR3 DNA is TGTGCCAGCAGTCCTTGGGTTAATGAAAAACTGTTTTTT. It specifies CASSPWVNEKLFF. The chain couples TRBV6-5 to TRBJ1-4; the D is unclear. The V and J ends lost 5 bases and 4 bases respectively, with 8 bases between them. The CDR3 has 13 residues. The V gene's germline CDR1 is MNHEY and CDR2 SVGAGI.

This clone was seen a handful of times. The rearrangement joins TRBV15 to TRBJ1-1; D is possibly TRBD1 (6 bases). CDR1 is LNHNV and CDR2 is YYDKDF in the germline V gene (reference sequence). The CDR3 runs 14 residues. V shed 1 base and J shed 1 base, with 7 bases lying between them. The CDR3 reads CATSRGTANTEAFF. CDR3 bases: TGTGCCACCAGCAGAGGGACAGCGAACACTGAAGCTTTCTTT.

This clone has only a few counts. This rearrangement joins TRBV19 to TRBJ2-1; D not certain. The CDR3 is made up of 13 amino acids. CDR1 is LNHDA, CDR2 SQIVND, per germline (reference sequence). V shed 7 bases and J shed 5 bases, with 12 bases lying between them. This chain's CDR3 is CASKVGKDNEQFF. CDR3 nucleotide sequence: TGTGCCAGTAAAGTGGGGAAAGACAATGAGCAGTTCTTC.

This clone appeared a few times. V and J are TRBV19 and TRBJ2-7; D is unclear. Germline V lookup: CDR1 LNHDA, CDR2 SQIVND (reference sequence). Trimming took 3 bases from V and 1 from J, leaving 7 bases between them. The CDR3 contains 13 residues. The CDR3 sequence: CASSITESYEQYF. The CDR3 nucleotides read TGTGCCAGTAGTATCACGGAATCCTACGAGCAGTACTTC.

As for this clone: In the same sample, other DNA sequences code for this CDR3. The chain uses TRBV30 and TRBJ1-2; D is perhaps TRBD1 (6 bases). V was clipped by 3 bases and J by 5 bases, with 10 bases between them. Germline values: CDR1 GTSNPN, CDR2 SVGIG (reference sequence). The CDR3 is 12 residues long. The CDR3: CAWRRGGYGYTF. DNA of the CDR3: TGTGCCTGGAGGAGGGGGGGGTATGGCTACACCTTC.

The rearrangement joins TRBV30 to TRBJ1-1; D gene ambiguous. The CDR3 has 13 residues. V gave up 1 base and J gave up 1 base, with 7 bases separating them. Germline assignment: CDR1 GTSNPN and CDR2 SVGIG (reference sequence). DNA of the CDR3: TGTGCCTGGAGTGACCAACCGAACACTGAAGCTTTCTTT. As protein: CAWSDQPNTEAFF.

The chain links TRBV7-3 to TRBJ1-6; 12 nucleotides agree with TRBD1. The CDR3 covers 16 residues. The germline gives CDR1 SGHTA, CDR2 FQGTGA. The J segment lost 10 bases and the V segment lost 5 bases, leaving 9 bases of the junction unmatched. The CDR3 sequence: CASSLLGQGAGSPLHF. CDR3 DNA sequence: TGTGCCAGCAGCCTCCTGGGACAGGGGGCAGGATCACCCCTCCACTTT.

This chain uses TRBV9 with TRBJ2-7; D is unresolved. V was shortened by 4 bases and J by 4 bases, with 15 bases between the two germline ends. Germline CDR1 is SGDLS and CDR2 is YYNGEE. This CDR3 has 14 residues. CDR3 DNA: TGTGCCAGCAGCTCCCGATGGGAACCTTACGAGCAGTACTTC. Translation gives CASSSRWEPYEQYF.

This clone was picked up one time. The J gene is TRBJ2-3, the V gene TRBV9; 14 nucleotides match TRBD2. Germline V gene lookup returns CDR1 SGDLS and CDR2 YYNGEE. The CDR3 runs 20 residues. V trimming: 4 bases; J trimming: 1 base; junction bases outside the gene matches: 14. Here the CDR3 DNA reads TGTGCCAGCAGCTCCCGGACGGGGACTAGCGGGGGACTTCGCACAGATACGCAGTATTTT. Its translation is CASSSRTGTSGGLRTDTQYF.

This rearrangement joins TRBV9 to TRBJ2-7; a weak D match, TRBD2 (6 bases). Germline V gives CDR1 SGDLS, CDR2 YYNGEE. Trimming stripped 0 bases from V and 2 bases from J, with 12 bases between. The length of the CDR3 is 15 residues. CDR3: CASSVGPLAAYEQYF. The CDR3 region has the DNA TGTGCCAGCAGCGTAGGCCCTTTAGCGGCCTACGAGCAGTACTTC.

The chain has TRBV7-2 and TRBJ1-1; TRBD1 is a possible D gene (6 bases). The CDR3 has 14 residues. Between the trimmed V and J ends, which lost 6 bases and 1 base, there was a span of 12 bases. The germline V gene encodes CDR1 SGHTA and CDR2 FQGNSA. This CDR3 is CASSYRVGNTEAFF. The CDR3, as DNA: TGTGCCAGCAGTTACAGGGTGGGGAACACTGAAGCTTTCTTT.

This clone was seen many times. The chain joins TRBV7-2 to TRBJ2-5, with TRBD2 as a possible D gene (5 bases). The V and J ends lost 3 bases and 13 bases respectively, with 15 bases between them. Per germline, CDR1 SGHTA and CDR2 FQGNSA. This CDR3 comprises 12 residues. CDR3 DNA: TGTGCCAGCAGCTTTATCGGGGAGCTGTGGTACTTC. This codes for CASSFIGELWYF.

This clone was found a few times. This sequence joins TRBV6-6 and TRBJ2-7; TRBD2 might be the D (5 bases). The germline gives CDR1 MNHNY, CDR2 SVGAGI (reference sequence). The CDR3 runs to 13 residues. The germline V and J ends were trimmed by 7 bases and 0 bases, with 10 bases remaining between them. The CDR3 region is CASIAPGSYEQYF. In DNA, the CDR3 is TGTGCCAGCATAGCGCCTGGCTCCTACGAGCAGTACTTC.

This clone was counted only a few times. The gene calls are TRBV2 and TRBJ2-6, with TRBD1 as a possible D gene (5 bases). Trimming shortened V by 8 bases and J by 0 bases, and 8 bases separated the two germline ends. Germline CDR1 reads SNHLY; CDR2 reads FYNNEI. The CDR3 is 14 residues long. CDR3 nucleotide sequence: TGTGCCAGCGGTCAGGGCTCTGGGGCCAACGTCCTGACTTTC. As protein: CASGQGSGANVLTF.